This T cell receptor beta chain is drawn from a study of T cell responses to AZD1222 COVID-19 vaccine. Study outcomes and limitations: Vaccine-associated CD4 TCRs ranged over spike, dominating at 160-218 and 743-854.

Sequencing was performed with immunoSEQ multiplex PCR; in TCRdb, only in-frame clones are kept and a portion is missing. The sample lists some 180,000 clones, around 93% occurring once. With regard to this clone: The antigen is undetermined.

The CDR3 covers 15 residues. Germline CDR1 is SGHTS and CDR2 is YDEGEE. V lost 7 bases, J lost 0 bases, and 11 bases lay in between. This sequence originates from an adult who received the MenACWY meningococcal vaccine as a control. J is TRBJ2-6 and V is TRBV5-8; D remains unclear. Sequenced here: peripheral blood, sampled 28 days after the second dose of the MenACWY control vaccine. CDR3 nucleotide sequence: TGTGCCAGCGGGCGTGTCCTCTCTGGGGCCAACGTCCTGACTTTC. Translation: CASGRVLSGANVLTF.